The 13 T cell receptor beta chains presented below share a single source sample, sequenced in a study of T cell changes during pregnancy in multiple sclerosis (dated by TCRdb to the late 2010s). The method was the immunoSEQ multiplex PCR assay. TCRdb re-hosts the immuneACCESS table, in-frame sequences only. Its copies lack some clones; in the studies checked, an unresolved V gene accounts for under half of them, and the cause for the rest is not known. The sample profile shows approximately 39,000 clones; over 90% of them were found once. 0.39% of the sample is in the top ten clones. The sequenced sample was CD4+ T cells from peripheral blood mononuclear cells, obtained in the second trimester of pregnancy. The receptors were gathered from a female donor with multiple sclerosis, enrolled in a pregnancy study.

V is TRBV6-5 and J is TRBJ1-2, with a weak D call TRBD1 (5 bases). V was trimmed by 2 bases and J by 2 bases, leaving 9 bases between them. From germline, CDR1 is MNHEY and CDR2 SVGAGI. CDR3 size: 14 residues. CDR3: CASSYGGANYGYTF. DNA of the CDR3: TGTGCCAGCAGTTACGGAGGGGCCAACTATGGCTACACCTTC.

This rearrangement joins TRBV6-5 to TRBJ1-2; TRBD1 matches 8 bases. The CDR3 length is 16 residues. Germline trimming cut 2 bases from V and 5 bases from J; bases unmatched to any gene: 10. Germline V lookup: CDR1 MNHEY, CDR2 SVGAGI. CDR3 DNA: TGTGCCAGCAGTTACGAGGCAGGGGGCGCAAAGTATGGCTACACCTTC. It is translated as CASSYEAGGAKYGYTF.

V usage is TRBV5-1 and J usage is TRBJ2-7; 10 nucleotides line up with TRBD2. J was trimmed by 3 bases and V by 4 bases; bases with no gene match: 16. CDR1 and CDR2 from the germline V gene are SGHRS and YFSETQ. The CDR3 runs 18 residues. This CDR3 reads CASSPISSGSPFYYEQYF. The CDR3 DNA follows: TGCGCCAGCAGCCCGATCTCTAGCGGGAGCCCGTTCTACTACGAGCAGTACTTC.

This chain links TRBV7-2 with TRBJ2-7; TRBD2 might be the D (5 bases). Germline CDR1 is SGHTA and CDR2 is FQGNSA. The CDR3 is 13 residues long. V lost 2 bases to trimming and J lost 4 bases, with 9 bases between them. The CDR3 coding sequence is TGTGCCAGCAGCTTACCCGGGAAGTACGAGCAGTACTTC. Its translation: CASSLPGKYEQYF.

V gene TRBV4-3 combines with J gene TRBJ1-4, with 12 positions matching TRBD1. Trimming cost V 1 base and J 3 bases; bases outside gene matches: 9. Germline lookup yields CDR1 LGHNA and CDR2 YSLEER. The CDR3 consists of 19 residues. The CDR3 DNA sequence: TGCGCCAGCAGCCAAGCCGCGTGGGACAGGGGGCTCGCTAATGAAAAACTGTTTTTT. It encodes CASSQAAWDRGLANEKLFF.

The rearrangement links TRBV4-1 to TRBJ2-7, with D maybe TRBD2 (5 bases). Trimming took off 2 bases at V and 2 bases at J, with 10 bases between the two ends. The CDR3 sequence is 14 residues long. CDR1 is MGHRA, CDR2 YSYEKL, per germline. For the CDR3, the DNA is TGCGCCAGCAGCCAAACGACTAACACCTACGAGCAGTACTTC. It translates to CASSQTTNTYEQYF.

This chain connects TRBV18 to TRBJ1-1; no clear D. This CDR3 contains 13 residues. The V end was cut by 8 bases, the J end by 1 base, with 11 bases between. CDR1 is KGHSH, CDR2 LQKENI, per germline. The CDR3 DNA sequence: TGTGCCAGCCGTAGCCGGGAGAACACTGAAGCTTTCTTT. It specifies CASRSRENTEAFF.

The gene calls are TRBV5-1 and TRBJ2-2; 7 nucleotides line up with TRBD2. This CDR3 is built from 13 residues. Germline assignment: CDR1 SGHRS and CDR2 YFSETQ. J lost 7 bases, V lost 3 bases, and 3 bases had no gene match. The CDR3 region has the DNA TGCGCCAGCAGCTCCGTAGCGGGCGGGGAGCTGTTTTTT. Amino acid sequence: CASSSVAGGELFF.

This chain joins TRBV6-5 and TRBJ1-2, with 7 bases fitting TRBD1. Trimming cost V 6 bases and J 8 bases; bases outside gene matches: 9. This CDR3 has 13 residues. Germline V gene lookup returns CDR1 MNHEY and CDR2 SVGAGI. CDR3 sequence reads: CASSLVRGLGYTF. Written as DNA, the CDR3 is TGTGCCAGCAGCCTAGTGAGGGGGCTCGGCTACACCTTC.

This clone was counted between two and nine times. This chain joins TRBV5-1 and TRBJ2-7; D is unclear. The CDR3 length is 13 residues. The germline gives CDR1 SGHRS, CDR2 YFSETQ. V was trimmed by 6 bases and J by 7 bases, leaving 17 bases between them. CDR3 region: CASNNYPALEQYF. As DNA, the CDR3 is TGCGCCAGCAACAACTACCCAGCGCTTGAGCAGTACTTC.

This clone appeared a single time. The chain has TRBV29-1 and TRBJ2-2; tentatively, D is TRBD1 (5 bases). The V end lost 7 bases, the J end lost 0 bases, and 12 bases lay between the germline ends. Germline CDR1 and CDR2: SQVTM and ANQGSEA. The CDR3 spans 14 residues. CDR3 in DNA: TGCAGCGCCATGGGGCTAACGAACACCGGGGAGCTGTTTTTT. This translates into CSAMGLTNTGELFF.

The rearrangement uses TRBV6-1 and TRBJ2-7; 7 bases map to TRBD2. V shed 8 bases, J shed 2 bases, and the junction held 9 bases outside the gene matches. The germline V gene encodes CDR1 MNHNS and CDR2 SASEGT. There are 14 residues in the CDR3. The CDR3 loop is CASVGRGQTYEQYF. As DNA, the CDR3 is TGTGCCAGCGTGGGGAGGGGTCAAACCTACGAGCAGTACTTC.

The chain carries TRBV7-9 and TRBJ2-7; the D gene is possibly TRBD2 (8 bases). CDR1 and CDR2 (germline): SEHNR, FQNEAQ (reference sequence). This CDR3 is built from 18 residues. V was pared by 5 bases and J by 2 bases, with 25 bases between. The CDR3 loop reads CASSPLGGGGRNTYEQYF. CDR3 nucleotides: TGTGCCAGCAGCCCGTTGGGAGGGGGCGGGAGGAACACCTACGAGCAGTACTTC.